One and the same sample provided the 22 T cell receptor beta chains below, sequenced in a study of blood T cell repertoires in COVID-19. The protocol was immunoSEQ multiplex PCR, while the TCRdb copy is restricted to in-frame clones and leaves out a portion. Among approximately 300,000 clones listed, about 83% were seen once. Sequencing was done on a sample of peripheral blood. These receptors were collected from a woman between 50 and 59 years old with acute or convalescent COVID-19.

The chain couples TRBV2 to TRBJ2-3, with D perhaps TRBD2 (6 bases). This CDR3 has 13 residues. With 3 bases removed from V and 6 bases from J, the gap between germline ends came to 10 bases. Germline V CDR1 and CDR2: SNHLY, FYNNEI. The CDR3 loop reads CASSEGLADTQYF. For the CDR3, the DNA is TGTGCCAGCAGTGAGGGGCTAGCGGATACGCAGTATTTT.

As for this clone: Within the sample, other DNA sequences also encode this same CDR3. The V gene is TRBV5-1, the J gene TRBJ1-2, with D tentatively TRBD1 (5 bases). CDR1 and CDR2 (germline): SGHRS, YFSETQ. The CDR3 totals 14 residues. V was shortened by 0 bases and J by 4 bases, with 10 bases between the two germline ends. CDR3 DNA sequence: TGCGCCAGCAGCTTGGAGCAGGGCCTCTATGGCTACACCTTC. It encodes CASSLEQGLYGYTF.

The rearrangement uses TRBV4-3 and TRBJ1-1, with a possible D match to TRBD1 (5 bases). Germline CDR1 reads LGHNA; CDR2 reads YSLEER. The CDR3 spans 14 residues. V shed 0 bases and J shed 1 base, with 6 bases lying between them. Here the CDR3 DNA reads TGCGCCAGCAGCCAAGAGGGGGGGAACACTGAAGCTTTCTTT. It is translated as CASSQEGGNTEAFF.

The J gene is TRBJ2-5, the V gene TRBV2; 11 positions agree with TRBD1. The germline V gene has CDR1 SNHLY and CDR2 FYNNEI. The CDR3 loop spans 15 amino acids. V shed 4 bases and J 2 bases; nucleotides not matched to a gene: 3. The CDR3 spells CASSAGTGGQETQYF. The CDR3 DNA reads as TGTGCCAGCAGTGCCGGGACAGGGGGGCAAGAGACCCAGTACTTC.

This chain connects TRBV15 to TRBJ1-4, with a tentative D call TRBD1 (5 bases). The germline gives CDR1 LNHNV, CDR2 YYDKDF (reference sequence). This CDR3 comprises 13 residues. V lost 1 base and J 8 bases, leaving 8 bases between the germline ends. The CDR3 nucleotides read TGTGCCACCAGCAGAGTAGGGGTCGAAAAACTGTTTTTT. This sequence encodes CATSRVGVEKLFF.

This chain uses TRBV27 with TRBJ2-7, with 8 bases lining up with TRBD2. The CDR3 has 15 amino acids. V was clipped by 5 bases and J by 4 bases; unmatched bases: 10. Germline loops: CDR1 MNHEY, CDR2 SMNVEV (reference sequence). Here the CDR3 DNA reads TGTGCCAGCAGTCCATGGTTAGCGGGGATGTACGAGCAGTACTTC. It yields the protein CASSPWLAGMYEQYF.

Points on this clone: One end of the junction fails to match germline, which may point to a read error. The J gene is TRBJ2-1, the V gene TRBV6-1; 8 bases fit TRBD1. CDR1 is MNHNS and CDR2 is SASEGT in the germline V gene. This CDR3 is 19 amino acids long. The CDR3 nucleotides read TGTGCCAGCACTGAAAGAGGCAGGGGGCACGGGGCGTTCAACAATGAGCAGTTCTTC. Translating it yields CASTERGRGHGAFNNEQFF.

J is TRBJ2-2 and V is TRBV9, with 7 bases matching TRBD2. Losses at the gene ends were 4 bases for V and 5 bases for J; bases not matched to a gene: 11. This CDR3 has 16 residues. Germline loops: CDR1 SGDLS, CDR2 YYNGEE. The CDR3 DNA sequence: TGTGCCAGCAGCCCATCCGGACTAGTCGGGACCGGGGAGCTGTTTTTT. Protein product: CASSPSGLVGTGELFF.

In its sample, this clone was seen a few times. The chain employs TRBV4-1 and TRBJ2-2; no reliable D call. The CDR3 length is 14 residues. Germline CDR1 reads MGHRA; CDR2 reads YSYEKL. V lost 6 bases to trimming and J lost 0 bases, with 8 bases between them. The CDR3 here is CASSRVANTGELFF. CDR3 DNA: TGCGCCAGCAGTCGCGTGGCGAACACCGGGGAGCTGTTTTTT.

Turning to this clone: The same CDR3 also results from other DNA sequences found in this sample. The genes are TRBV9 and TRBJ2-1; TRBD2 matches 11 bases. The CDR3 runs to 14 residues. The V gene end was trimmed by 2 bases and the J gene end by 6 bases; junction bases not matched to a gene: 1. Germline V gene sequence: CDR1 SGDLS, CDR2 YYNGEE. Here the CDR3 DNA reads TGTGCCAGCAGCGTCACTAGCGGGAGCAATGAGCAGTTCTTC. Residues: CASSVTSGSNEQFF.

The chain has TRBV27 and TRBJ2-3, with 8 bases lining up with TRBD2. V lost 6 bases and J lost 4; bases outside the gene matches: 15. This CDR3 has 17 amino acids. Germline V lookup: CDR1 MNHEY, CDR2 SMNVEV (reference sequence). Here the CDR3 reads CASSHPGLEYSPDTQYF. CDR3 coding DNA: TGTGCCAGCAGCCATCCGGGACTAGAATATAGCCCAGATACGCAGTATTTT.

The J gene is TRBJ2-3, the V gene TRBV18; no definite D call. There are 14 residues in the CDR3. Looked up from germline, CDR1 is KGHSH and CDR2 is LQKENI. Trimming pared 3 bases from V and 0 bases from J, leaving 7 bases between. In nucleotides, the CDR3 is TGTGCCAGCTCACCGGTGCAGAGCACAGATACGCAGTATTTT. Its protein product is CASSPVQSTDTQYF.

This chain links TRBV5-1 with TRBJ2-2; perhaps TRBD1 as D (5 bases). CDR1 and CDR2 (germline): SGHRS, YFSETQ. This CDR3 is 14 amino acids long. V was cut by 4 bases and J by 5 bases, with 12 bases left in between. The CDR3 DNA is TGCGCCAGCAGCGCTCAGGGTCCGACCGGGGAGCTGTTTTTT. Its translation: CASSAQGPTGELFF.

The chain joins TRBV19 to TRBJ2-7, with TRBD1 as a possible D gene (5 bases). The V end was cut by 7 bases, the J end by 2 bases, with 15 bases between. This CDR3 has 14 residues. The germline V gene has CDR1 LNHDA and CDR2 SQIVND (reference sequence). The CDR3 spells CASTDRQRPYEQYF. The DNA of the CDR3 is TGTGCCAGTACCGATCGACAGAGACCCTACGAGCAGTACTTC.

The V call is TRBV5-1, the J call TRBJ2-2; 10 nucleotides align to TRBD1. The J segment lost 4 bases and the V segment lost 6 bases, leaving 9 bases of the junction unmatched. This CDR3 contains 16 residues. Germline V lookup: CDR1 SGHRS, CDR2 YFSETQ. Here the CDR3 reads CASTLPDRGLTGELFF. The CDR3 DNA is TGCGCCAGCACTCTACCAGACAGGGGGCTCACCGGGGAGCTGTTTTTT.

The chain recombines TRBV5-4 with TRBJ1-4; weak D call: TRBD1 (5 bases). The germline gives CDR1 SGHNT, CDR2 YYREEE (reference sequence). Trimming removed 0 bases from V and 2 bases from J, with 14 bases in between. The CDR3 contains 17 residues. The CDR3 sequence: CASSLDGGAGTNEKLFF. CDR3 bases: TGTGCCAGCAGCTTGGACGGAGGGGCGGGGACTAATGAAAAACTGTTTTTT.

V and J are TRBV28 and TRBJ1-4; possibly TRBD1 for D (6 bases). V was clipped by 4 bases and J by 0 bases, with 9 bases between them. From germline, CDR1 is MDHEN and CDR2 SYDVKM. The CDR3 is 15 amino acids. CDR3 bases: TGTGCCAGCAGTTCTCCAGGGGCAACTAATGAAAAACTGTTTTTT. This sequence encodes CASSSPGATNEKLFF.

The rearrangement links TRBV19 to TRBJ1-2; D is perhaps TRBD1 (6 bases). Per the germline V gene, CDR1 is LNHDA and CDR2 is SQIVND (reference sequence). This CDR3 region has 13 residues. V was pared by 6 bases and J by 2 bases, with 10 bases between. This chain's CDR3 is CASRRTDNYGYTF. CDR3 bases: TGTGCCAGTAGGAGGACAGACAACTATGGCTACACCTTC. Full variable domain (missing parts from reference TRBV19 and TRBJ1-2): DGGITQSPKYLFRKEGQNVTLSCEQNLNHDAMYWYRQDPGQGLRLIYYSQIVNDFQKGDIAEGYSVSREKKESFPLTVTSAQKNPTAFYLCASRRTDNYGYTFGSGTRLTVV.

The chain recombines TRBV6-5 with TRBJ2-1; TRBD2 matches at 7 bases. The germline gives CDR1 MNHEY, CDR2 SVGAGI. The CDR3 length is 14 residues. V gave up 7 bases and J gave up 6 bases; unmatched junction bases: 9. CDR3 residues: CASIPTSAGNEQFF. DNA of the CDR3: TGTGCCAGCATCCCCACTAGCGCCGGCAATGAGCAGTTCTTC.

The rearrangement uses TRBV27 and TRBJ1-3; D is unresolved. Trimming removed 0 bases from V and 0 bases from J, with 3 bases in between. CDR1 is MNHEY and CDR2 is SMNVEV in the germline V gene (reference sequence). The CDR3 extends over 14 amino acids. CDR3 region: CASSLSVSGNTIYF. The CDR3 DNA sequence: TGTGCCAGCAGTTTATCCGTCTCTGGAAACACCATATATTTT.

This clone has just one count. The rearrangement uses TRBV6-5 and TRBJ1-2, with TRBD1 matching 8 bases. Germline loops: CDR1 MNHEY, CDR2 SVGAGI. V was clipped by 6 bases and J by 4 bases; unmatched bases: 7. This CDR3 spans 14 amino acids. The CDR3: CASSPGGYLYGYTF. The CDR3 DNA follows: TGTGCCAGCAGCCCAGGGGGCTACCTCTATGGCTACACCTTC.

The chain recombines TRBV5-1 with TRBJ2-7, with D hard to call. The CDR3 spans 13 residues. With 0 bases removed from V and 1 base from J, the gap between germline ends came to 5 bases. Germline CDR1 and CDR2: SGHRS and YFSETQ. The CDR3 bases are TGCGCCAGCAGCTTGGACAGATCCTACGAGCAGTACGTC. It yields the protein CASSLDRSYEQYV.